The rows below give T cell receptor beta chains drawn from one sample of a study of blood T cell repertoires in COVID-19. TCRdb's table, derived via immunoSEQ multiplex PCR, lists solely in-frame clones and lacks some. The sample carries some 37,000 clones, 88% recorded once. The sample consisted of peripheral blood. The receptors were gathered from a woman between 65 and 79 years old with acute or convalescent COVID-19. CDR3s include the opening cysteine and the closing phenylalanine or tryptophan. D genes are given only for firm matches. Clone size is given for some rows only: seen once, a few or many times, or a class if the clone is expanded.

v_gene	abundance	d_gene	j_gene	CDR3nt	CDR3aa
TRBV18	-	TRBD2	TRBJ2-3	TGTGCCAGCTCACCAAGAGCGGGGCTCACAGATACGCAGTATTTT	CASSPRAGLTDTQYF
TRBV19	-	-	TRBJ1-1	TGTGCCACCGTCGGAGGTGGCCAGCTGAACACTGAAGCTTTCTTT	CATVGGGQLNTEAFF
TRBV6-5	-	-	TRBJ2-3	TGTGCCAGTCACTACGGGACTTCCTCCGATACGCAGTATTTT	CASHYGTSSDTQYF
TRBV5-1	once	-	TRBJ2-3	TGCGCCAGCAGCTTGTTACTCGCCGGCACAGATACGCAGTATTTT	CASSLLLAGTDTQYF
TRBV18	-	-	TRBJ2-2	TGTGCCAGCTCACCACCGAGCGGGAACACCGGGGAGCTGTTTTTT	CASSPPSGNTGELFF
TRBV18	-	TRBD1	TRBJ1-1	TGTGCCAGCTCAGAAAACAGGGGATCAGGCACTGAAGCTTTCTTT	CASSENRGSGTEAFF
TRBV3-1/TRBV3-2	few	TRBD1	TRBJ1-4	TGTGCCAGCAGCCAAGCCACAGGGGTGACTAATGAAAAACTGTTTTTT	CASSQATGVTNEKLFF
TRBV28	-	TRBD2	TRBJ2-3	TGTGCCAGCAGTTTATACGGACTAGCGGGGGAGTCAGATACGCAGTATTTT	CASSLYGLAGESDTQYF
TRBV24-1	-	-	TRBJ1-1	TGTGCCACCCGAATGACACGCCTGAACACTGAAGCTTTCTTT	CATRMTRLNTEAFF
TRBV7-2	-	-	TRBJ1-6	TGTGCCAGCAGCCCCCAGGGCCCCTTGAACTCACCCCTCCACTTT	CASSPQGPLNSPLHF
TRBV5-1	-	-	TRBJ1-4	TGCGCCAGCAGCCCGGGACTGAAGAATGAAAAACTGTTTTTT	CASSPGLKNEKLFF
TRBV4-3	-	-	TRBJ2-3	TGCGCCAGCAGCCAAGTCTTTTCAGATACGCAGTATTTT	CASSQVFSDTQYF
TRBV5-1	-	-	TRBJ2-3	TGCGCCAGCAGCCGAGGTGGAGGCACAGATACGCAGTATTTT	CASSRGGGTDTQYF
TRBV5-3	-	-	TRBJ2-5	TGTGCCAGAAGCTTGGTGACCCCTAGGACCCAGTACTTC	CARSLVTPRTQYF
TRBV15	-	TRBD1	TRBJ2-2	TGTGCCACCAGCAGGGAGGGACAGGGAAACACCGGGGAGCTGTTTTTT	CATSREGQGNTGELFF
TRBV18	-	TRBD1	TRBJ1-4	TGTGCCAGCTCACCAACCCGGAGACAGGGCTTAATAGAAAAACTGTTTTTT	CASSPTRRQGLIEKLFF
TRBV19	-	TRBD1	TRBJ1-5	TGTGCCAGTAAAGGGCACAGGGGGGATCAGCCCCAGCATTTT	CASKGHRGDQPQHF
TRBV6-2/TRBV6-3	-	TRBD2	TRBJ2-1	TGTGCCAGCAGCCCACACGGCCTAGCGGGAGGGCGTAGGAATGAGCAGTTCTTC	CASSPHGLAGGRRNEQFF
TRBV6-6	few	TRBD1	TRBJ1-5	TGTGCCAGCAGGGGTCCGGGACAGGGAGGGAATCAGCCCCAGCATTTT	CASRGPGQGGNQPQHF
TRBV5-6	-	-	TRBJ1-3	TGTGCCAGCAGCTTGCGTTTTTCGACAATCTCTGGAAACACCATATATTTT	CASSLRFSTISGNTIYF